The entry below gives a single T cell receptor beta chain sequence along with its context. Its matching antigen is unknown. Just one base apart from a much larger clone, this may be a read error. Each CDR3 protein gets one entry after TCRdb re-called the 5' RACE reads with MiXCR. The data show some 13,000 distinct CDR3 sequences, with around 3.8% seen just once and 7% to 8% held by the top ten. The entry originates in a study of spatial heterogeneity in lung cancer. Study observations and caveats: Expanded alpha and beta TCR counts within tumors tracked tumor mutation counts.

Specified time point: sample taken at primary tumor resection. Unsorted samples of tumor, nontumor lung or frozen PBMC had their whole RNA sequenced. Germline V CDR1 and CDR2: DFQATT, SNEGSKA (reference sequence). The CDR3 runs to 14 residues. Trimming left V 6 bases short and J 6 bases short, with 21 bases between. This chain joins TRBV20-1 and TRBJ2-7, with D possibly being TRBD1 or TRBD2 (5 bases each). The clonotype comes from a male donor with early-stage non-small cell lung cancer. The source was lung tumor tissue, collected at surgery. The CDR3 protein is CSARVRGDYREQYF. The CDR3 DNA reads as TGCAGTGCGAGGGTTAGGGGTGACTACCGCGAGCAGTACTTC.